Below, 3 T cell receptor beta chains from the same sample are listed, as sequenced in a study of T cell responses to AZD1222 COVID-19 vaccine. Here immunoSEQ multiplex PCR was the method, and the copy in TCRdb shows in-frame clones only, minus some. The sample shows under 110,000 clones, 85% to 90% of them seen only once. Sequenced here: peripheral blood, sampled on day 0 of AZD1222 vaccination. All receptors derive from an adult in good health.

This chain uses TRBV30 with TRBJ1-5; TRBD1 might be the D (5 bases). Germline-derived CDR1 and CDR2 are GTSNPN and SVGIG (reference sequence). The CDR3 length is 14 residues. V was trimmed by 1 base and J by 1 base, leaving 8 bases between them. The CDR3 spells CAWSGQTSNQPQHF. The CDR3 DNA follows: TGTGCCTGGAGTGGACAGACGAGCAATCAGCCCCAGCATTTT. Supplemented by reference TRBV30 and TRBJ1-5, the full variable domain reads SQTIHQWPATLVQPVGSPLSLECTVEGTSNPNLYWYRQAAGRGLQLLFYSVGIGQISSEVPQNLSASRPQDRQFILSSKKLLLSDSGFYLCAWSGQTSNQPQHFGDGTRLSIL.

The J gene is TRBJ1-5, the V gene TRBV3-1 (or the pseudogene TRBV3-2); TRBD1 might be the D (5 bases). Germline V gene lookup returns CDR1 LGHDT and CDR2 YNNKEL (reference sequence). Trimming shortened V by 1 base and J by 1 base, and 11 bases separated the two germline ends. CDR3 length: 16 amino acids. The CDR3 spells CASSQAYRPSNQPQHF. DNA of the CDR3: TGTGCCAGCAGCCAAGCGTACAGGCCCAGCAATCAGCCCCAGCATTTT.

The sample holds one count of this clone. V gene TRBV5-1 combines with J gene TRBJ2-1; no firm D call. The CDR3 totals 12 residues. Germline V CDR1 and CDR2: SGHRS, YFSETQ. Trimming cost V 1 base and J 8 bases, with 7 bases left between them. CDR3: CASSLTGHEQFF. CDR3 coding DNA: TGCGCCAGCAGCTTGACTGGTCATGAGCAGTTCTTC.